This T cell receptor beta chain came from a study of cytomegalovirus exposure and HLA in healthy donors. Notes on the study in general: Previously analyzed data showed that most TCR beta V segments were productive at a frequency of about 87% or about 30%. Later analysis indicated greater clonal expansion among HLA-associated TCR beta chains than among equally common other chains. It was reported in a later analysis that an Asian-associated ancestry cluster showed fewer N-insertions than the approximately 700-donor mean.

In regard to this clone: As yet, its antigen is unknown.

The CDR3 runs to 14 residues. Germline CDR1 and CDR2: SGHTA and FQGTGA. V lost 5 bases, J lost 6 bases, and 16 bases lay in between. The PCR ran on 60 Vbeta and 13 Jbeta primers. The repertoire was sequenced with immunoSEQ multiplex PCR; TCRdb's copy has only in-frame clones and lacks some. The data contain about 150,000 clones, roughly 70% of them singletons. The J gene is TRBJ1-2, the V gene TRBV7-3; D not certain. The receptor's source is a man aged 60 to 69 in good health and CMV-seronegative. The sequencing input was PBMCs. The CDR3: CASSLSRMGDGYTF. The DNA for the CDR3 is TGTGCCAGCAGCCTCTCCAGGATGGGTGATGGCTACACCTTC.